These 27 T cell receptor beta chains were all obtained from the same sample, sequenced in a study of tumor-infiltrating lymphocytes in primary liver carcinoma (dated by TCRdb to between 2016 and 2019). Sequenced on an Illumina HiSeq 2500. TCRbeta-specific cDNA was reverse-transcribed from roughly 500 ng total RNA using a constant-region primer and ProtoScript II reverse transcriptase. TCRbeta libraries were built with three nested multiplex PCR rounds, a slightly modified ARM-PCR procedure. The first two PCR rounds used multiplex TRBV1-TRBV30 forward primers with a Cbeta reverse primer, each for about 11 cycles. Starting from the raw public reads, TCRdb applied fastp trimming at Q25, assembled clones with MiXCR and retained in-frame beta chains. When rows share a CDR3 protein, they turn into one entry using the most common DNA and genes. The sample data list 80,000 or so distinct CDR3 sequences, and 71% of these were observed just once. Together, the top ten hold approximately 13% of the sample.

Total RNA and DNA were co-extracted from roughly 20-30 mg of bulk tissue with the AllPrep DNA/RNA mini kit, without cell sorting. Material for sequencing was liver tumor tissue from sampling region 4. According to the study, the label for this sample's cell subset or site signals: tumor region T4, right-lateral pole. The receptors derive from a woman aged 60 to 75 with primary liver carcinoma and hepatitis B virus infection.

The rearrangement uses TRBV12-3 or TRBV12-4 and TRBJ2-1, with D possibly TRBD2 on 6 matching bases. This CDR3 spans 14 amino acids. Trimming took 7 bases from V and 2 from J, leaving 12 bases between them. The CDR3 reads CASINAGTYNEQFF. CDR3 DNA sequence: TGTGCCAGCATCAATGCGGGAACCTACAATGAGCAGTTCTTC.

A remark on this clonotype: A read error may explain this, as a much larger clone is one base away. In DNA form, the CDR3 reads TGTGCCTGTAGAGGAACAGTGCGGGAGACCCAGTACTTC. Its protein is CACRGTVRETQYF. The J gene is TRBJ2-5, the V gene TRBV30; D not resolved. Between the trimmed V and J ends, which lost 6 bases and 5 bases, there was a span of 16 bases. Germline V gene data show CDR1 as GTSNPN and CDR2 as SVGIG (reference sequence). The CDR3 runs to 13 residues.

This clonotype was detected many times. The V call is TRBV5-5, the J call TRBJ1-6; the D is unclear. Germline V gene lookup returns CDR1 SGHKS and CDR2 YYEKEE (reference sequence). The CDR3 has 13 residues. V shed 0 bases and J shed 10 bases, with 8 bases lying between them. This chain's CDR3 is CASSLELNSPLHF. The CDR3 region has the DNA TGTGCCAGCAGCTTGGAGCTCAACTCACCCCTCCACTTT.

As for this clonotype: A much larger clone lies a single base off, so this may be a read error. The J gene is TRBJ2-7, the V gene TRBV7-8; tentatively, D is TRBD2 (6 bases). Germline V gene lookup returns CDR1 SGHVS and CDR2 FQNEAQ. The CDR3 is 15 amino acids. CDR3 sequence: CARSLGLAATYEQYF. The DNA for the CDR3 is TGTGCCAGGAGCTTAGGATTAGCGGCTACCTACGAGCAGTACTTC.

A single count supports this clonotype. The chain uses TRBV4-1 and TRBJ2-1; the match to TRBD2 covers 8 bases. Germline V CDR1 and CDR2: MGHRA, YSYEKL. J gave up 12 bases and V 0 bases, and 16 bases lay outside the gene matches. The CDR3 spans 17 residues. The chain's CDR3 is CASSQDTSGRGYAAQFF. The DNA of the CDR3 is TGCGCCAGCAGCCAAGATACCAGCGGGAGAGGGTATGCTGCGCAGTTCTTC.

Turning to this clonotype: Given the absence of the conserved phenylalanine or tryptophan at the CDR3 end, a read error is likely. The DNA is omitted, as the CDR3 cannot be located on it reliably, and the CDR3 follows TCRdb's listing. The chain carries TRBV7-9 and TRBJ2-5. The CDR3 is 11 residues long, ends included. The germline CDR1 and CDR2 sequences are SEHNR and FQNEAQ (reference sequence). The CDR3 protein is CASSSGETQYL.

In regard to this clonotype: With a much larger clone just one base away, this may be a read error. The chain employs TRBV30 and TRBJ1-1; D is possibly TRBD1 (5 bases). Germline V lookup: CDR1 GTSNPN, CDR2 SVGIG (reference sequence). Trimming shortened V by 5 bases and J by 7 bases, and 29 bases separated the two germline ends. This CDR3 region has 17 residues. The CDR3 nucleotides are TGTGCCTGGGTGAGGAAAGTACAGGCACAGTGGGGAGGTGAAGCTTTCTTT. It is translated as CAWVRKVQAQWGGEAFF.

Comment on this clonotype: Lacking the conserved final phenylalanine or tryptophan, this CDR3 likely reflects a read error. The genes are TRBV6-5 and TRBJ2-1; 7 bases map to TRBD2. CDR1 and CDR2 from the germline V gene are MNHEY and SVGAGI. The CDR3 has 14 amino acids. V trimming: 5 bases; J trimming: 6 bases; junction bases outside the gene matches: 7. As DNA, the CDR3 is TGTGCCAGCAGTGGACTAGTGGGAGCCAATGAGCAGTTCATC. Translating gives CASSGLVGANEQFI.

The CDR3 region is CARVTSETYEQYF. CDR3 DNA: TGTGCCAGAGTAACTAGCGAGACCTACGAGCAGTACTTC. The rearrangement links TRBV6-1 to TRBJ2-7; 7 nucleotides line up with TRBD2. CDR1 MNHNS and CDR2 SASEGT come from the germline V gene. Trimming removed 9 bases from V and 2 bases from J; junction bases left unmatched: 7. This CDR3 region has 13 residues.

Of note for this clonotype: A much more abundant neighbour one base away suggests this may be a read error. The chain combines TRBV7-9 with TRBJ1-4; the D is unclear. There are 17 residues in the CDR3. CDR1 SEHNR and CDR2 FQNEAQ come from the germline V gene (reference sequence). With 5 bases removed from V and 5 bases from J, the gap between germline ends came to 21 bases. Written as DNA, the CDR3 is TGTGCCAGCAGCCAATCCTCCCCGGGAGAGGCCAATGAAAAACTGTTTTTT. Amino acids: CASSQSSPGEANEKLFF.

The DNA of the CDR3 is TGCAGCGTTGGAACTAGTGGGGCAGATACGTACTATTTT. Protein product: CSVGTSGADTYYF. The chain links TRBV29-1 to TRBJ2-3; D may match TRBD1 or TRBD2 (5 bases each). Germline values: CDR1 SQVTM, CDR2 ANQGSEA. The CDR3 sequence is 13 residues long. Trimming took off 4 bases at V and 15 bases at J, with 23 bases between the two ends.

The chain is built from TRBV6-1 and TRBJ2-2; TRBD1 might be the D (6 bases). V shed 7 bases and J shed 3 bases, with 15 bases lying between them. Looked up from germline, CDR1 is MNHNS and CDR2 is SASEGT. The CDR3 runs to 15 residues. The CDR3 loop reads CASILHRADTGELFF. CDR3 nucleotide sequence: TGTGCCAGCATTCTACACAGGGCGGACACCGGGGAGCTGTTTTTT.

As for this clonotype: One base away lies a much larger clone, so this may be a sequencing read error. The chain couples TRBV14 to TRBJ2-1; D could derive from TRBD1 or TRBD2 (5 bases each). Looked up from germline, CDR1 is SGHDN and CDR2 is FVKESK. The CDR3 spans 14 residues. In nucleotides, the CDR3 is TGTGTCAGCAGCCAAGTTTCCGGGGCCAATGAGCAGTTCTTC. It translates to CVSSQVSGANEQFF.

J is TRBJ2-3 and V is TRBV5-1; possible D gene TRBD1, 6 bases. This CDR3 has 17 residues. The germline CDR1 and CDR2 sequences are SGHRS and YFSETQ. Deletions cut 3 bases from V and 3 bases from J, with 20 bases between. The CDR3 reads CASSSELQGVGTDTQYF. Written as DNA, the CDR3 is TGCGCCAGCAGCTCCGAATTACAGGGAGTGGGGACAGATACGCAGTATTTT.

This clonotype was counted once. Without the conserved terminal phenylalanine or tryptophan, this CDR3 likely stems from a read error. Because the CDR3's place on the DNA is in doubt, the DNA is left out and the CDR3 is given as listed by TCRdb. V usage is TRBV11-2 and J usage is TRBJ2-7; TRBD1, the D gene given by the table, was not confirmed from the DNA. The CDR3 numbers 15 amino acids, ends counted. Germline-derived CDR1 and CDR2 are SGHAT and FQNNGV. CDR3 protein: CATKGKGSLAYEQCI.

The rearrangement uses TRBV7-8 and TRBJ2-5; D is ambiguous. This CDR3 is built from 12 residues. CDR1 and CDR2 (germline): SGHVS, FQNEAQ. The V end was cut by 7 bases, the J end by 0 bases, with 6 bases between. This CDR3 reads CASNFDQETQYF. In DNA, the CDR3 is TGTGCCAGCAACTTCGACCAAGAGACCCAGTACTTC. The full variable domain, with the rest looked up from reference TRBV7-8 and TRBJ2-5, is GAGVSQSPRYKVAKRGQDVALRCDPISGHVSLFWYQQALGQGPEFLTYFQNEAQLDKSGLPSDRFFAERPEGSVSTLKIQRTQQEDSAVYLCASNFDQETQYFGPGTRLLVL.

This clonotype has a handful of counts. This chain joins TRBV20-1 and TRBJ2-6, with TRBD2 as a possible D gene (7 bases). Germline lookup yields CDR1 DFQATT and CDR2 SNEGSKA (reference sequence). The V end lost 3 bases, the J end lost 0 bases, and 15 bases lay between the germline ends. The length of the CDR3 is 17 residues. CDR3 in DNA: TGCAGTGCTAGTGGTCGGGCGGGGGCCTCTGGGGCCAACGTCCTGACTTTC. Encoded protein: CSASGRAGASGANVLTF.

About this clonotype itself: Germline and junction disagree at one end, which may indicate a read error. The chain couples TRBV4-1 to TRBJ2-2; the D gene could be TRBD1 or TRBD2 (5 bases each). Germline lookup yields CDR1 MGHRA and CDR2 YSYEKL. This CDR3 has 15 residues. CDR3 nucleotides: TGCGCCAACAGCCAAGTGAGGGGATCGGGCGGGGAGCTGTTTTTT. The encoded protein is CANSQVRGSGGELFF.

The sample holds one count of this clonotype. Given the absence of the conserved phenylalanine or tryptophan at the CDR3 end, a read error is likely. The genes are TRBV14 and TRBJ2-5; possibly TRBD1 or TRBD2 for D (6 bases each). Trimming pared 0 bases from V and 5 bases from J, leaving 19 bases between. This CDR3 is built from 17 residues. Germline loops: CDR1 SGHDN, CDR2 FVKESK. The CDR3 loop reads CASSQEQGGLRGETQYL. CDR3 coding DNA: TGTGCCAGCAGCCAAGAACAAGGGGGACTCCGAGGGGAGACCCAGTACCTC.

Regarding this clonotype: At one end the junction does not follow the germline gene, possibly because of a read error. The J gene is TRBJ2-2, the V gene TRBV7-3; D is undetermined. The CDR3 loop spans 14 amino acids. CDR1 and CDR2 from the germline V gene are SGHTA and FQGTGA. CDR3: CASNLLVSTGELFF. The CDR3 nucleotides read TGTGCCAGCAACTTATTGGTCAGCACCGGGGAGCTGTTTTTT.

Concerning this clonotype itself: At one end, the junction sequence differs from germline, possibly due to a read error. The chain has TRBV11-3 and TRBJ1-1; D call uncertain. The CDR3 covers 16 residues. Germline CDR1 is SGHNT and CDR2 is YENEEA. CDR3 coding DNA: TGCGCCAGCAGCTTAGTCGGGGAATACCTGAACACTGAAGTTTTCTTT. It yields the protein CASSLVGEYLNTEVFF.

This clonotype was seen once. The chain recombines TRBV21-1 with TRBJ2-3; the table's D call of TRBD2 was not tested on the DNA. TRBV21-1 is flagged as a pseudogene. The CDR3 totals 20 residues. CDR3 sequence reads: CASSEGLLARGGSGTDTQYF. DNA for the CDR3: TGTGCGAGCAGCGAAGGCCTACTAGCGCGAGGTGGGAGTGGCACAGATACGCAGTATTTT.

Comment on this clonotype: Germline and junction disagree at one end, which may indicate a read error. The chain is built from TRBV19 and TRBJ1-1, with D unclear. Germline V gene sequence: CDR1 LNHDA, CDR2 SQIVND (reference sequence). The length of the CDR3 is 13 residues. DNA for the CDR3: TGTGCCTGTAGCAGTACCTGGAACGCTGAAGCTTTCTTT. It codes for CACSSTWNAEAFF. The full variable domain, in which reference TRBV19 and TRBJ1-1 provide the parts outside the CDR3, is DGGITQSPKYLFRKEGQNVTLSCEQNLNHDAMYWYRQDPGQGLRLIYYSQIVNDFQKGDIAEGYSVSREKKESFPLTVTSAQKNPTAFYLCACSSTWNAEAFFGQGTRLTVV.

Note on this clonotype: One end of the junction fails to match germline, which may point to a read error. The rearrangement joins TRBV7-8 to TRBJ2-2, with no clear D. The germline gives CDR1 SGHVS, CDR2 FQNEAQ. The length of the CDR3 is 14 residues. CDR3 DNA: TGTGTCAGCAGCTTAGTTTTAGGGACCGGGGAGCTGTTTTTT. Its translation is CVSSLVLGTGELFF.

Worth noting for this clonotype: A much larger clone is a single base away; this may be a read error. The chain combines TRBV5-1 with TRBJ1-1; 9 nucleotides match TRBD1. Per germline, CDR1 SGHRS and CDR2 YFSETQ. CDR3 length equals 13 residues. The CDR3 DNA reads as TGCGCCGGCAGCATCGACAGGGGGACTGAAGCTTTCTTT. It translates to CAGSIDRGTEAFF.

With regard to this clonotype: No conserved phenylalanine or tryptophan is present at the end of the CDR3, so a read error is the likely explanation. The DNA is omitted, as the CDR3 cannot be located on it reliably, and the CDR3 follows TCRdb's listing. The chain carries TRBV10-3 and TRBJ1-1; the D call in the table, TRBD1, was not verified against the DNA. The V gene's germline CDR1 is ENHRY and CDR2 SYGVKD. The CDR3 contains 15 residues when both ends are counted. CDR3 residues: CAISDIGGTDTESFC.

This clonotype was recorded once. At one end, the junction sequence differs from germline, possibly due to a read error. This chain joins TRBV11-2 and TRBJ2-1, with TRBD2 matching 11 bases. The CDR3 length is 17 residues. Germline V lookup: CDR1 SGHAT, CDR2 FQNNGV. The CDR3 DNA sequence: TGTGCCGGCAGCAGGATACTAGCGGGAGAGCCGGGGGATGAGCAGTTCTTC. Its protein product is CAGSRILAGEPGDEQFF.